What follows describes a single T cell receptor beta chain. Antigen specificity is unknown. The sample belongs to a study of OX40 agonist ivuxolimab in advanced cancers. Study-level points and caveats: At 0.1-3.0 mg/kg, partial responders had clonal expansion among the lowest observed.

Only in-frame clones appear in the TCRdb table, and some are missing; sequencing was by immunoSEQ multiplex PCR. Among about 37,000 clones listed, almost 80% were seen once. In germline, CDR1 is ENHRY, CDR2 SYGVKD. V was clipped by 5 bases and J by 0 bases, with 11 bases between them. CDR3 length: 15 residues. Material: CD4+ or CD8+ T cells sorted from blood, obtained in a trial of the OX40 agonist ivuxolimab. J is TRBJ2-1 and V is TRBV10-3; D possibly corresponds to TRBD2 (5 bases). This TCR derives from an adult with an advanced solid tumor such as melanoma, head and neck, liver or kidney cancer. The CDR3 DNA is TGTGCCATCAGTAGCGGAGCCAGCTCCTACAATGAGCAGTTCTTC. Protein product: CAISSGASSYNEQFF.